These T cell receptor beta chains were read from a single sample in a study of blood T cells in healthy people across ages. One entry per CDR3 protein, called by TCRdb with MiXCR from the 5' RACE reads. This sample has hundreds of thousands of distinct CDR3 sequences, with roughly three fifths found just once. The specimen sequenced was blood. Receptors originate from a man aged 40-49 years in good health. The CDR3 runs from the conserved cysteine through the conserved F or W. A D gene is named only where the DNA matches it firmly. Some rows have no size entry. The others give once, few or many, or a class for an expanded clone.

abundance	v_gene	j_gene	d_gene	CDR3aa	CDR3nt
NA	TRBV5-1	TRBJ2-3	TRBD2	CASSAGGAGGSTDTQYF	TGCGCCAGCAGCGCTGGTGGTGCGGGGGGGAGCACAGATACGCAGTATTTT
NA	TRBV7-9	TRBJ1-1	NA	CASSPGTDEAFF	TGTGCCAGCAGCCCGGGGACCGATGAAGCTTTCTTT
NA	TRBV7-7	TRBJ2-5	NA	CASSLGQGPQETQYF	TGTGCTAGCAGCTTGGGTCAGGGACCCCAAGAGACCCAGTACTTC
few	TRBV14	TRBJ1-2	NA	CASSQYPAGGTSAYGYTF	TGTGCCAGCAGCCAATACCCAGCGGGCGGAACCTCCGCCTATGGCTACACCTTC
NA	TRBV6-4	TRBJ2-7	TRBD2	CPSSGVLRTSGSSYEQYF	TGTCCCAGCAGTGGAGTGCTGAGGACTAGCGGGAGCTCCTACGAGCAGTACTTC
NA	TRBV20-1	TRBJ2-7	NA	CSARGQAEYEQYF	TGCAGTGCTAGGGGCCAGGCGGAGTATGAGCAGTACTTC
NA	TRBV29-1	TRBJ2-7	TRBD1	CSASGTGVDEQYF	TGCAGCGCTTCCGGGACAGGGGTCGATGAGCAGTACTTC
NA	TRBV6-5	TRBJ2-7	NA	CASSDLGHGPDEQYF	TGTGCCAGCAGTGACCTAGGACATGGGCCGGACGAGCAGTACTTC
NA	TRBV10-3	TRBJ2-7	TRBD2	CAISDGGLAGLSSYEQYF	TGTGCCATCAGTGATGGGGGACTAGCGGGACTAAGCTCCTACGAGCAGTACTTC
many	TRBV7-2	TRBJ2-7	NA	CASSLVGEQYF	TGTGCCAGCAGCTTAGTGGGCGAGCAGTACTTC
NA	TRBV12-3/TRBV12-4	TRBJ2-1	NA	CAGSFLSDDGEQFF	TGTGCCGGCAGTTTTTTATCGGATGATGGGGAGCAGTTCTTC
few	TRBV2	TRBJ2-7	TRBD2	CASSEALFIRTSGTYEQYF	TGTGCCAGCAGTGAAGCGCTTTTTATTAGGACTAGCGGGACCTACGAGCAGTACTTC
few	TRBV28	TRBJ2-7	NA	CASGDSYEQYF	TGTGCCAGCGGGGACTCCTACGAGCAGTACTTC
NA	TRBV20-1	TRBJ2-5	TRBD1	CSASSAGGVETQYF	TGCAGTGCTAGTTCTGCAGGGGGTGTCGAGACCCAGTACTTC
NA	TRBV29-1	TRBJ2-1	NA	CSVEAGYPEQFF	TGCAGCGTTGAAGCGGGCTATCCTGAGCAGTTCTTC
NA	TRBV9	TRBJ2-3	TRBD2	CASSAGTTLTDTQYF	TGTGCCAGCAGCGCGGGGACTACCCTCACAGATACGCAGTATTTT
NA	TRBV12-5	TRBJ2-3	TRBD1	CASGSRDRATDTQYF	TGTGCTAGTGGTTCCCGGGACAGAGCCACAGATACGCAGTATTTT
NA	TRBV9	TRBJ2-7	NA	CASSGGGRNSYEQYF	TGTGCCAGCAGCGGGGGGGGGCGGAACTCCTACGAGCAGTACTTC
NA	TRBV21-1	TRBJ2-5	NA	CASSKERTSTETQYF	TGTGCCAGCAGCAAAGAAAGGACTAGCACGGAGACCCAGTACTTC
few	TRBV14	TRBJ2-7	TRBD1	CASSQDLGTGPYEQYF	TGTGCCAGCAGCCAAGATTTGGGGACAGGGCCCTACGAGCAGTACTTC
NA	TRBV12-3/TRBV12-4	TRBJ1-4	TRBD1	CASSFGTGVEKLFF	TGTGCCAGCAGTTTTGGGACAGGGGTTGAAAAACTGTTTTTT
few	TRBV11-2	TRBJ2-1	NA	CASSRELGNEQFF	TGTGCCAGCAGCCGGGAGCTAGGAAATGAGCAGTTCTTC
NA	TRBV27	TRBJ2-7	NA	CASSSTPTSKTYEQYF	TGTGCCAGCAGTTCCACTCCCACGTCAAAGACCTACGAGCAGTACTTC
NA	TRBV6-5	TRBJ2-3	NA	CASSYSSLDAQYF	TGTGCCAGCAGTTACTCGAGTCTAGATGCGCAGTATTTT
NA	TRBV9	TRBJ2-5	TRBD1	CASSVGGTDQGTQYF	TGTGCCAGCAGCGTAGGGGGGACAGACCAGGGGACCCAGTACTTC
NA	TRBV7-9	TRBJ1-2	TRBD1	CASSSWDREAGYGYTF	TGTGCCAGCAGCTCATGGGACAGGGAGGCGGGCTATGGCTACACCTTC
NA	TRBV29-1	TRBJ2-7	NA	CSVEGTPAQGKSEQYF	TGCAGCGTTGAAGGAACCCCGGCACAGGGAAAGAGCGAGCAGTACTTC
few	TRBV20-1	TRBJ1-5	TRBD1	CSAIGVGTGGRQPQHF	TGCAGTGCTATTGGTGTTGGGACAGGGGGACGGCAGCCCCAGCATTTT
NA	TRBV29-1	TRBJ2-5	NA	CSVGGRQLIASHEQYF	TGCAGCGTTGGGGGGAGACAGCTTATAGCGAGTCATGAGCAGTACTTC
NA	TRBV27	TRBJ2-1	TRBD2	CASSLNRLAGDEQFF	TGTGCCAGCAGTTTGAACCGACTAGCGGGGGATGAGCAGTTCTTC
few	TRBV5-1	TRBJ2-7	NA	CASSLEASRRTGHEQYF	TGCGCCAGCAGCTTGGAAGCATCGAGGAGAACAGGGCACGAGCAGTACTTC